What follows describes a single T cell receptor (beta chain). Its antigen is undetermined. The sample originates from a study of cytomegalovirus exposure and HLA in healthy donors. The study, taken as a whole, reports: Donors belonging to an Asian-associated ancestry cluster reportedly showed fewer N-insertions in productive TCRs than the roughly 680-donor mean, according to what a later analysis found.

The PCR employed 60 Vbeta primers together with 13 Jbeta primers. Profiled with immunoSEQ multiplex PCR; TCRdb holds only in-frame clones, not every one. The sample lists approximately 170,000 clones, 80% occurring once. Donors showed nominal health when sampled, although they likely had unrecorded immune exposures. The clonotype comes from a human donor in good health. Input material: PBMCs.

CDR3 amino acids: CASSQTGGRPSNYGYTF. The CDR3 DNA reads as TGCGCCAGCAGCCAGACAGGGGGGCGACCGTCTAACTATGGCTACACCTTC. The chain links TRBV4-1 to TRBJ1-2; 9 bases agree with TRBD1. Germline V gives CDR1 MGHRA, CDR2 YSYEKL. The J segment lost 0 bases and the V segment lost 3 bases, leaving 8 bases of the junction unmatched. This CDR3 is built from 17 residues.